A single sample is the source of the 19 T cell receptor beta chains below, sequenced in a study of blood T cell repertoires in COVID-19. Profiling relied on immunoSEQ multiplex PCR, and the TCRdb table lists in-frame clones only, not all of them. Altogether approximately 200,000 clones are present, around 80% being singletons, with the ten largest covering approximately 8%. Input material: peripheral blood. The receptors were gathered from a woman aged 80 or over with COVID-19, enrolled during active disease.

This clone occurred once. This chain joins TRBV5-1 and TRBJ2-2; 12 bases align to TRBD2. There are 15 residues in the CDR3. The germline V gene has CDR1 SGHRS and CDR2 YFSETQ. After removal of 3 bases from V and 4 bases from J, the junction contained 1 base not matched to a gene. This chain's CDR3 is CASSSGLAGTGELFF. The CDR3 DNA reads TGCGCCAGCAGCTCGGGACTAGCGGGCACCGGGGAGCTGTTTTTT.

The chain joins TRBV5-1 to TRBJ1-6; 8 bases are shared with TRBD1. J lost 7 bases, V lost 3 bases, and 6 bases had no gene match. Germline CDR1 reads SGHRS; CDR2 reads YFSETQ. CDR3 length equals 15 residues. In DNA, the CDR3 is TGCGCCAGCAGCTGGGACAGGTCTGACAATTCACCCCTCCACTTT. Amino acid sequence: CASSWDRSDNSPLHF.

V is TRBV11-2 and J is TRBJ2-5; 12 bases match TRBD2. The germline gives CDR1 SGHAT, CDR2 FQNNGV. V was clipped by 5 bases and J by 5 bases; unmatched bases: 15. The CDR3 totals 18 residues. For the CDR3, the DNA is TGTGCCAGCAGCCACGGACTAGCGGGACCAGTCGGCGGGGAGACCCAGTACTTC. This translates into CASSHGLAGPVGGETQYF.

The V gene is TRBV2, the J gene TRBJ1-2, with 7 bases lining up with TRBD1. Per the germline V gene, CDR1 is SNHLY and CDR2 is FYNNEI. V shed 6 bases and J 6 bases; nucleotides not matched to a gene: 4. The CDR3 is 12 amino acids. CDR3 protein: CASRTGTDGYTF. The CDR3 nucleotides read TGTGCCAGCAGAACCGGGACAGATGGCTACACCTTC. Full variable domain (remainder filled in from reference TRBV2 and TRBJ1-2): EPEVTQTPSHQVTQMGQEVILRCVPISNHLYFYWYRQILGQKVEFLVSFYNNEISEKSEIFDDQFSVERPDGSNFTLKIRSTKLEDSAMYFCASRTGTDGYTFGSGTRLTVV.

This clone was recorded a few times. The chain uses TRBV7-9 and TRBJ2-3; D not resolved. Germline V gene sequence: CDR1 SEHNR, CDR2 FQNEAQ (reference sequence). This CDR3 contains 13 residues. V was cut by 4 bases and J by 6 bases, with 11 bases left in between. CDR3 residues: CASSSSGSDTQYF. The CDR3 DNA is TGTGCCAGCAGCTCAAGTGGCTCGGATACGCAGTATTTT.

This sequence joins TRBV5-1 and TRBJ1-4, with TRBD1 matching 10 bases. The J segment lost 8 bases and the V segment lost 2 bases, leaving 3 bases of the junction unmatched. Germline loops: CDR1 SGHRS, CDR2 YFSETQ. The CDR3 has 14 residues. The CDR3 region is CASSFGTGEEKLFF. The DNA of the CDR3 is TGCGCCAGCAGCTTCGGGACAGGGGAAGAAAAACTGTTTTTT.

V usage is TRBV5-4 and J usage is TRBJ2-7; 7 nucleotides match TRBD1. The germline V gene has CDR1 SGHNT and CDR2 YYREEE (reference sequence). V lost 4 bases to trimming and J lost 2 bases; unmatched junction nucleotides: 3. The CDR3 covers 13 residues. The CDR3: CASSTGTAYEQYF. In DNA form, the CDR3 reads TGTGCCAGCAGCACCGGGACAGCCTACGAGCAGTACTTC.

This chain uses TRBV6-5 with TRBJ2-1; 13 bases fit TRBD2. Germline V gives CDR1 MNHEY, CDR2 SVGAGI. CDR3 length: 14 residues. V gave up 6 bases and J gave up 9 bases; unmatched junction bases: 5. The CDR3 loop is CASSGLAGVTEQFF. CDR3 bases: TGTGCCAGCAGCGGACTAGCGGGAGTTACTGAGCAGTTCTTC.

The chain's CDR3 is CASRPGEKYEKLFF. The DNA for the CDR3 is TGCGCCAGCAGGCCCGGGGAGAAATATGAAAAACTGTTTTTT. The V and J genes are TRBV10-1 and TRBJ1-4; D uncertain. The CDR3 consists of 14 residues. CDR1 is WNHNN and CDR2 is SYGVQD in the germline V gene (reference sequence). V lost 6 bases, J lost 6 bases, and 14 bases lay in between.

The chain joins TRBV9 to TRBJ2-3, with 9 bases fitting TRBD2. The V gene end was trimmed by 6 bases and the J gene end by 7 bases; junction bases not matched to a gene: 9. The CDR3 sequence is 14 residues long. Germline values: CDR1 SGDLS, CDR2 YYNGEE. The CDR3 DNA is TGTGCCAGCAACCCGACTAGCGGTGAATATACGCAGTATTTT. Amino acid sequence: CASNPTSGEYTQYF.

Only one count was recorded for this clone. This chain links TRBV4-2 with TRBJ2-3; 12 bases align to TRBD2. The V gene's germline CDR1 is LGHNA and CDR2 YNFKEQ. J lost 3 bases, V lost 5 bases, and 12 bases had no gene match. The CDR3 loop spans 18 amino acids. The CDR3 here is CASSKTSGGLRATDTQYF. The DNA for the CDR3 is TGTGCCAGCAGCAAGACTAGCGGGGGCCTAAGGGCAACAGATACGCAGTATTTT.

The CDR3 reads CASRRDSLVQETQYF. As DNA, the CDR3 is TGTGCCAGCAGACGGGACTCCCTAGTCCAAGAGACCCAGTACTTC. The rearrangement joins TRBV6-5 to TRBJ2-5, with D maybe TRBD2 (6 bases). The V end lost 6 bases, the J end lost 1 base, and 15 bases lay between the germline ends. The CDR3 runs 15 residues. Germline-derived CDR1 and CDR2 are MNHEY and SVGAGI.

The chain combines TRBV27 with TRBJ1-2; a possible D gene is TRBD1 (6 bases). The CDR3 is 13 amino acids. Germline CDR1 reads MNHEY; CDR2 reads SMNVEV (reference sequence). V was trimmed by 8 bases and J by 7 bases, leaving 17 bases between them. DNA for the CDR3: TGTGCCAGCTCGGACGGGGGGCGGGGTGGCTACACCTTC. Its protein is CASSDGGRGGYTF.

This clone was counted a single time. This chain uses TRBV28 with TRBJ1-2, with no clear D. V was cut by 1 base and J by 4 bases, with 4 bases left in between. CDR1 is MDHEN and CDR2 is SYDVKM in the germline V gene. The CDR3 sequence is 12 residues long. The CDR3 sequence is CASSLSGYGYTF. In DNA form, the CDR3 reads TGTGCCAGCAGTTTATCGGGCTATGGCTACACCTTC.

V usage is TRBV4-1 and J usage is TRBJ2-1, with D perhaps matching TRBD2 (5 bases). The CDR3 has 16 amino acids. Germline V CDR1 and CDR2: MGHRA, YSYEKL. Trimming pared 0 bases from V and 7 bases from J, leaving 16 bases between. DNA of the CDR3: TGCGCCAGCAGCCAAGATGTTCGGACTGGGTGGAATGAGCAGTTCTTC. Protein product: CASSQDVRTGWNEQFF.

The V gene is TRBV20-1, the J gene TRBJ2-2; D is unresolved. The CDR3 is made up of 11 amino acids. V was cut by 6 bases and J by 5 bases, with 7 bases left in between. CDR1 is DFQATT and CDR2 is SNEGSKA in the germline V gene (reference sequence). The CDR3 loop is CSAALTGELFF. The CDR3 DNA follows: TGCAGTGCAGCCTTAACCGGGGAGCTGTTTTTT.

The chain uses TRBV6-6 and TRBJ2-1; the D gene is possibly TRBD2 (6 bases). The germline gives CDR1 MNHNY, CDR2 SVGAGI (reference sequence). Trimming cost V 7 bases and J 2 bases, with 15 bases left between them. CDR3 length: 15 amino acids. CDR3 region: CASNSVGGTYNEQFF. For the CDR3, the DNA is TGTGCCAGCAACTCCGTTGGGGGGACCTACAATGAGCAGTTCTTC.

This rearrangement joins TRBV28 to TRBJ2-7, with a tentative D call TRBD2 (5 bases). This CDR3 is built from 16 residues. From germline, CDR1 is MDHEN and CDR2 SYDVKM. The V gene lost 6 bases and the J gene lost 4 bases, with 22 bases spanning the gap. The CDR3 region has the DNA TGTGCCAGCAGCCCTGCCGGGATCAGGAGTGGGTACGAGCAGTACTTC. It is translated as CASSPAGIRSGYEQYF. Full variable domain (missing parts from reference TRBV28 and TRBJ2-7): DVKVTQSSRYLVKRTGEKVFLECVQDMDHENMFWYRQDPGLGLRLIYFSYDVKMKEKGDIPEGYSVSREKKERFSLILESASTNQTSMYLCASSPAGIRSGYEQYFGPGTRLTVT.

In DNA form, the CDR3 reads TGTGCCAGCAACAGGGAGGGTGATAGCAATCAGCCCCAGCATTTT. It codes for CASNREGDSNQPQHF. This sequence joins TRBV2 and TRBJ1-5; maybe TRBD1 (6 bases). CDR1 SNHLY and CDR2 FYNNEI come from the germline V gene. The CDR3 extends over 15 amino acids. The V and J ends lost 7 bases and 0 bases respectively, with 13 bases between them.